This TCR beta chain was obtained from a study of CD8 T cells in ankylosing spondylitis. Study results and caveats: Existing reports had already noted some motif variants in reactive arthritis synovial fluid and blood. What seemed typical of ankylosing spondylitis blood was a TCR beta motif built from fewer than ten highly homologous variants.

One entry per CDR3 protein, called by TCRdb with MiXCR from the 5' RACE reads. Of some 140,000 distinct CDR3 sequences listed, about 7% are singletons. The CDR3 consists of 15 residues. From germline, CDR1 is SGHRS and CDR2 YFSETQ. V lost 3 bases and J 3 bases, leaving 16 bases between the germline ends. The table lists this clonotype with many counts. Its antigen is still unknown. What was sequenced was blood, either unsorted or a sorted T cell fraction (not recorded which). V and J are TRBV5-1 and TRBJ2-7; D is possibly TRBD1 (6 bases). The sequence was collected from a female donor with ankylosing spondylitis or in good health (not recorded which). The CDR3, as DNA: TGCGCCAGCAGCTCACCTTTTCAGGGGATCTACGAGCAGTACTTC. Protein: CASSSPFQGIYEQYF. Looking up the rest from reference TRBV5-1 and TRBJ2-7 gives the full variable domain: KAGVTQTPRYLIKTRGQQVTLSCSPISGHRSVSWYQQTPGQGLQFLFEYFSETQRNKGNFPGRFSGRQFSNSRSEMNVSTLELGDSALYLCASSSPFQGIYEQYFGPGTRLTVT.